This T cell receptor (beta chain) was identified during a study of blood T cell repertoires in COVID-19 (dated by TCRdb to 2018 to 2020). Notes on the research overall: Collaborator samples came from the United States, Italy and Spain and covered acute and convalescent phases of COVID-19. The sample metadata nearly always contained a de-identified subject ID, COVID-19 status, age in years and sex. HLA class I and class II types, where available, came from metadata supplied by the sample provider rather than from assay-based typing. The dataset comprised deeply sampled blood TCRbeta repertoires from subjects exposed to, actively infected with, or recovered from COVID-19. The repertoires were released in a freely available public database meant as a resource for research on the immune response to SARS-CoV-2. The samples were drawn from two sources: the first 160 participants of the ongoing ImmuneRACE study, and 1,000 to 1,500 subjects contributed by 6 global collaborators. The prospective study material was composed of cDNA or gDNA derived from T cells, B-cell-depleted T cells, or PBMCs. Study-wide conclusions, independent of this receptor: Clinical and demographic metadata were provided uncurated, with the amount varying by source and participant.

A note on this clone: Its recognized antigen is unknown. No quality values exist for individual bases; no much larger clone is one base distant.

The germline V gene (reference sequence) specifies MNHEY as CDR1 and SMNVEV as CDR2. CDR3 length: 17 amino acids, cysteine to phenylalanine. Only CDR3 DNA remains: 51 bases, in frame from the first base. Clipping removes 5 bases from V and 4 bases from J, with 8 as the unmatched junction base count. The immunoSEQ Assay, a bias-controlled multiplex PCR, was used to amplify TCRbeta CDR3 regions from genomic DNA. The original methods were these. Nucleated cell counts per sample were estimated from amplification of reference gene primers within the assay. To quantify the absolute abundance of each unique TCRbeta CDR3 rearrangement, sequence reads were collapsed and filtered. For each sample, productive Simpson clonality was calculated as the square root of Simpson's diversity index across productive rearrangements. The source is immuneACCESS, and TCRdb retained only in-frame sequences with V and J called. Part of the clones is not carried over; for the studies checked, unresolved V genes explain less than half of this, and the remainder is unexplained. D and trimming were read from the DNA, whereas the V and J calls and clone size are those reported in that table. Counted in this sample were over 40,000 clones; 82% of them appeared once. The leading ten clones occupy 14% of the sample.

Collaborating institutions collected whole blood in K2EDTA tubes following their own protocols. For TCRbeta analysis, collaborators shipped samples in one of three forms: frozen whole blood, isolated PBMCs, or DNA extracted from either of those sample types. This clonotype was obtained from a human donor in a cohort sampled during active COVID-19. Recombination joined TRBV27 with TRBJ2-3, with 14 central nucleotides matching TRBD2. The sample taken for sequencing was peripheral blood. The sequenced DNA: TGTGCCAGCAGTAGACTAGCGGGGGGGAATTGGGCAGATACGCAGTATTTT. Translated, it gives CASSRLAGGNWADTQYF.